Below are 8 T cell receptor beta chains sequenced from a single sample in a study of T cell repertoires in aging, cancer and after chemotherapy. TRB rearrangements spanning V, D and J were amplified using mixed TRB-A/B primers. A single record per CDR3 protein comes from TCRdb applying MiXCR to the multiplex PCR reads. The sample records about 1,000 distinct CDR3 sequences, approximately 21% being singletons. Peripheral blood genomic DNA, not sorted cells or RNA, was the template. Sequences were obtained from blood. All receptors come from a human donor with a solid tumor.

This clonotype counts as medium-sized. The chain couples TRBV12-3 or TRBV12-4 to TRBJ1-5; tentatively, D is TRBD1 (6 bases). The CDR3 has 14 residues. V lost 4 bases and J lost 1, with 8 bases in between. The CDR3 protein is CASSSTGSNQPQHF. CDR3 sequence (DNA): TGTGCCAGCAGTTCGACAGGCAGCAATCAGCCCCAGCATTTT.

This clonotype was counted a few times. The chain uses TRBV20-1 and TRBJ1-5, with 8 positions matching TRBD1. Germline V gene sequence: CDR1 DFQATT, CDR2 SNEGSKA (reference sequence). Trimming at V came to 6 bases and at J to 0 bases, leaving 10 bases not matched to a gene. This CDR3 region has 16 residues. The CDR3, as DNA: TGCAGTGCCTTACAGGGGGACTTATATAGCAATCAGCCCCAGCATTTT. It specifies CSALQGDLYSNQPQHF.

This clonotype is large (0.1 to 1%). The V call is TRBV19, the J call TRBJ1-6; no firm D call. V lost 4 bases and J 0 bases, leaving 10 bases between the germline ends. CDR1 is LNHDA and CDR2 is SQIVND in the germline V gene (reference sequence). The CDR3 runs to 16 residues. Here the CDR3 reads CASSTTASSYNSPLHF. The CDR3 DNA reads TGTGCCAGTAGTACTACAGCGAGCTCCTATAATTCACCCCTCCACTTT.

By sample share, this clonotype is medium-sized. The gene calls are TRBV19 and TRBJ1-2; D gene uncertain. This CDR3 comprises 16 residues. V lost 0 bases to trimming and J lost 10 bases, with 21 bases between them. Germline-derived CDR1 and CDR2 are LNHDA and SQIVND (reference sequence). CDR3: CASSIDRIFSSRPYTF. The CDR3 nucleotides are TGTGCCAGTAGTATAGATCGGATCTTTTCATCAAGACCCTACACCTTC.

CDR3 residues: CASTQGLVGTGELFF. The CDR3, as DNA: TGTGCCAGCACCCAAGGACTAGTCGGCACCGGGGAGCTGTTTTTT. This sequence joins TRBV5-6 and TRBJ2-2; 7 nucleotides align to TRBD2. With 6 bases clipped from V and 4 bases from J, the junction kept 9 bases outside the gene matches. From germline, CDR1 is SGHDT and CDR2 YYEEEE. The CDR3 is 15 residues long.

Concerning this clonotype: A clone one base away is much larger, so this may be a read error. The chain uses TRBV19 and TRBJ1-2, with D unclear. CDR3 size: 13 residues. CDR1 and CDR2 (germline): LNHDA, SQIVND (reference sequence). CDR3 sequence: CASSIRVNYGNTF. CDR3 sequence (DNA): TGTGCCAGTAGTATTCGTGTAAACTATGGCAACACCTTC. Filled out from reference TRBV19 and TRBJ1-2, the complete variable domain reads DGGITQSPKYLFRKEGQNVTLSCEQNLNHDAMYWYRQDPGQGLRLIYYSQIVNDFQKGDIAEGYSVSREKKESFPLTVTSAQKNPTAFYLCASSIRVNYGNTFGSGTRLTVV.

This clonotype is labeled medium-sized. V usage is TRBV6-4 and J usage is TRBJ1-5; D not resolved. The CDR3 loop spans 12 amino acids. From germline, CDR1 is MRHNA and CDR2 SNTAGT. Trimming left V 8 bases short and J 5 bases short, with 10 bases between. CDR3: CASLGGDQPQHF. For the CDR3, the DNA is TGTGCCAGCCTCGGAGGCGATCAGCCCCAGCATTTT.

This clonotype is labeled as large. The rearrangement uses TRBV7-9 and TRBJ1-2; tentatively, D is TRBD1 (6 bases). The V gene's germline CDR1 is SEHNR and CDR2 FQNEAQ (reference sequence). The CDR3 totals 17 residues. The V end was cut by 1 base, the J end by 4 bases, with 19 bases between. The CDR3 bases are TGTGCCAGCAGCTTAGACGGGTTGCAGGGGCGAGGCTATGGCTACACCTTC. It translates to CASSLDGLQGRGYGYTF.